The TCR beta chain described here comes from a study of OX40 agonist ivuxolimab in advanced cancers. Context from the whole study: The costimulatory receptor OX40 (CD134) was targeted by ivuxolimab, a fully human IgG2 agonistic monoclonal antibody. Prior anti-PD-1, anti-PD-L1 or anti-CTLA-4 therapy was permitted, and checkpoint inhibitors had been received by more than 35% of dose-escalation patients. In the dose-escalation cohort, roughly 80% of patients were male, and the mean age was approximately 64 years, with a range of roughly 20 to 79. The monotherapy dose-escalation portion (N of about 47 patients) of the phase I ivuxolimab trial is reported in the paper. Among the roughly 54 dose-escalation patients, about 19 had hepatocellular carcinoma, roughly 15 melanoma, 9 renal cell carcinoma and 9 head and neck cancer. The purpose of peripheral TCRbeta sequencing was to test whether ivuxolimab changed TCR sequence diversity and led to clonal T-cell expansion. Three dose-escalation patients achieved partial responses, one with hepatocellular carcinoma and two with cutaneous melanoma. Intravenous ivuxolimab was administered to patients every 2 weeks at six dose levels: 0.01, 0.1, 0.3, 1.5, 3 and 10 mg/kg. Paper-wide results and their limitations: In partial responders in the 0.1-3.0 mg/kg groups, normalized peripheral clonal expansion was found to be among the lowest, especially among CD8+ T cells. At doses of 0.1 to 3.0 mg/kg, clonal expansion of both CD4+ and CD8+ blood T cells was observed from baseline to week 6. Low levels of normalized T-cell clonal expansion were also seen in some patients who did not respond. After ivuxolimab, CD8+ T cells had more expanded clones than CD4+ T cells on average. Which antigens the clonally expanded peripheral T cells were specific for was not determined.

Genomic DNA was extracted from sorted cells for sequencing of the TCRbeta CDR3 region. The immunoSEQ Assay was used to sequence the TCRbeta CDR3 regions. This immuneACCESS table, as held by TCRdb, lists in-frame sequences with V and J called but not all clones. Of the missing ones, under half trace to an unresolved V gene in checked studies; the others have no known cause. The sample table contains some 63,000 clones; only one count was recorded for roughly nine tenths of them. Approximately 14% of the sample comes from the top ten. V is reduced by 2 bases and J by 5 bases, leaving a spacing of 12 bases between them. CDR1 and CDR2, per the germline V gene, are SGHAT and FQNNGV. The CDR3 covers 15 residues, taking in both the cysteine and the phenylalanine. Only the CDR3 region is kept as DNA, spanning 45 bases read in frame from base 1. The trial excluded patients who had a history of autoimmune disease or were on systemic immunosuppression. Peripheral blood for TCR sequencing was drawn from every dose cohort at baseline, at cycle 4 day 1 and at cycle 7 day 1. The samples were drawn from a first-in-human, open-label, multicenter phase I dose-escalation trial of ivuxolimab. Adults with locally advanced or metastatic head and neck squamous cell, hepatocellular, melanoma or renal cell carcinoma were enrolled in the trial. CD4+ and CD8+ T cells were sorted separately from peripheral blood before TCR sequencing.

A word on this clone: Its cognate antigen has yet to be identified. Base qualities are not at hand, and no much larger clone is one base apart.

The chain couples TRBV11-2 to TRBJ1-4; there is no confident call for the D gene. Sample: CD4+ or CD8+ T cells sorted from blood, taken in a trial of the OX40 agonist ivuxolimab. This TCR derives from an adult with an advanced solid tumor such as melanoma, head and neck, liver or kidney cancer. In nucleotides, the sequence is TGTGCCAGCAGCTTATTGGGCAGACCAAATGAAAAACTGTTTTTT. Its translation is CASSLLGRPNEKLFF.